Below are 2 T cell receptor beta chains sequenced from a single sample in a study of blood T cell repertoires in COVID-19. Clones were read by immunoSEQ multiplex PCR, and TCRdb kept only the in-frame ones, dropping some. The table has 200,000 or so clones, about 88% seen once; the top ten hold 13% to 15%. The sample was peripheral blood. The receptors come from a man aged 25 to 45 with active or convalescent COVID-19.

The J gene is TRBJ2-2, the V gene TRBV7-2; 10 nucleotides align to TRBD2. This CDR3 has 16 residues. Germline lookup yields CDR1 SGHTA and CDR2 FQGNSA. The ends lost 2 bases at V and 6 bases at J; junction bases unmatched: 6. CDR3 region: CASSLRQLAGAGELFF. Written as DNA, the CDR3 is TGTGCCAGCAGCTTAAGGCAGCTAGCGGGGGCCGGGGAGCTGTTTTTT.

The chain uses TRBV27 and TRBJ2-3; tentative D call: TRBD1 (5 bases). The CDR3 has 15 amino acids. The V and J ends lost 2 bases and 4 bases respectively, with 13 bases between them. CDR1 is MNHEY and CDR2 is SMNVEV in the germline V gene (reference sequence). The chain's CDR3 is CASSLRGNGPDTQYF. The CDR3 coding sequence is TGTGCCAGCAGTTTAAGGGGTAACGGTCCAGATACGCAGTATTTT.